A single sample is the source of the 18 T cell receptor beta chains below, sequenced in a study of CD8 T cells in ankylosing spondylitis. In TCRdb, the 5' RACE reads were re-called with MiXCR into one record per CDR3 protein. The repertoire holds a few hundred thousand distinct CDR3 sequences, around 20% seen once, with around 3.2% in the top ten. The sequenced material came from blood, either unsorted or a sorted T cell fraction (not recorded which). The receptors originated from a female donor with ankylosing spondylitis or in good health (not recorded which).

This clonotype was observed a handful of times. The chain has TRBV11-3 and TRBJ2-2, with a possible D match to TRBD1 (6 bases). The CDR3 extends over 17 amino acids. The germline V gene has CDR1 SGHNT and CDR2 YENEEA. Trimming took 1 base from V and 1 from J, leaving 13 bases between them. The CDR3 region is CASSLVPTGLNTGELFF. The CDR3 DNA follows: TGTGCCAGCAGCTTAGTCCCCACAGGGTTGAACACCGGGGAGCTGTTTTTT.

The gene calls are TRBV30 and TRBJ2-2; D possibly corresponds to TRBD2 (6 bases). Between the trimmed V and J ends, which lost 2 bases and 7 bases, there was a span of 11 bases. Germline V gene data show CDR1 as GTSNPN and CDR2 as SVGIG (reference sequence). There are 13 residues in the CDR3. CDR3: CAWSRISGGELFF. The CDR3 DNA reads TGTGCCTGGAGTCGTATTAGCGGCGGGGAGCTGTTTTTT.

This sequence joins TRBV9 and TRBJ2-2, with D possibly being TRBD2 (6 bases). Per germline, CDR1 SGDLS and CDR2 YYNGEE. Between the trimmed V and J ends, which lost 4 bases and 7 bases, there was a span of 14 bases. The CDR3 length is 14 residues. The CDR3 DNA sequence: TGTGCCAGCAGCCCCGACGGGAGAGGCGGGGAGCTGTTTTTT. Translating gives CASSPDGRGGELFF.

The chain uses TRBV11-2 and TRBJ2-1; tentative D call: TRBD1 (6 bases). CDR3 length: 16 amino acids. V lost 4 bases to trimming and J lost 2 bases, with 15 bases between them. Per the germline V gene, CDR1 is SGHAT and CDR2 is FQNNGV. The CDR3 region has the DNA TGTGCCAGCAGCTCCGTTTTACGACAGGCCTACAATGAGCAGTTCTTC. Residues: CASSSVLRQAYNEQFF.

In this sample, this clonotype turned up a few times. The CDR3 reads CSARDVPGSERFF. CDR3 in DNA: TGCAGTGCCCGGGACGTCCCGGGCTCCGAACGGTTCTTC. The chain uses TRBV20-1 and TRBJ2-1; D might be TRBD1 or TRBD2, each matching 5 bases. The germline V gene has CDR1 DFQATT and CDR2 SNEGSKA (reference sequence). V lost 6 bases and J 15 bases, leaving 24 bases between the germline ends. The CDR3 has 13 amino acids.

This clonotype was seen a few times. The DNA for the CDR3 is TGTGCCAGCAGGGGACAGCGAGGGGACAATGAGCAGTTCTTC. Translating it yields CASRGQRGDNEQFF. The chain links TRBV12-3 or TRBV12-4 to TRBJ2-1; 7 nucleotides align to TRBD1. The CDR3 extends over 14 amino acids. The V gene end was trimmed by 6 bases and the J gene end by 5 bases; junction bases not matched to a gene: 7.

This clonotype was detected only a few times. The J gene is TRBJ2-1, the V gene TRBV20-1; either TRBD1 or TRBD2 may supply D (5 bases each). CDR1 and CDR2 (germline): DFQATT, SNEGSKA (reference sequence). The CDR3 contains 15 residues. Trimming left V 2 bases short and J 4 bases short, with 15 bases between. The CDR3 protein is CSARPGTLRYNEQFF. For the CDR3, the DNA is TGCAGTGCTAGACCCGGGACCCTACGGTACAATGAGCAGTTCTTC.

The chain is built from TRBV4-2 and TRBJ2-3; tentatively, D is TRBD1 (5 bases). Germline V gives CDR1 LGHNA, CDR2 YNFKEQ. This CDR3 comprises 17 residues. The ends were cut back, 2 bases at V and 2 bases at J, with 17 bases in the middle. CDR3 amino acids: CASSQRVSRGSTDTQYF. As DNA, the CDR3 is TGTGCCAGCAGCCAAAGGGTCTCAAGGGGCTCCACAGATACGCAGTATTTT.

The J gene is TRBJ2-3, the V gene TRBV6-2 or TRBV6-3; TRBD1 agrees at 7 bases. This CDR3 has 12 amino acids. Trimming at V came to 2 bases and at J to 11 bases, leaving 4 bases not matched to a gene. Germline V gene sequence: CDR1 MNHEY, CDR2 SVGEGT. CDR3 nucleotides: TGTGCCAGCAGTTACACCCGGGACAGGCAGTATTTT. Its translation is CASSYTRDRQYF.

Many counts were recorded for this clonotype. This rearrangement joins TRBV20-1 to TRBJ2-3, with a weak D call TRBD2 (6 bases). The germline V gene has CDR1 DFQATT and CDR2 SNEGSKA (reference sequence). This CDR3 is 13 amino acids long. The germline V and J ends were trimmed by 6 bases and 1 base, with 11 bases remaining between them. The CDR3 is CSAWPGGTDTQYF. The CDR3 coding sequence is TGCAGTGCCTGGCCGGGGGGCACAGATACGCAGTATTTT.

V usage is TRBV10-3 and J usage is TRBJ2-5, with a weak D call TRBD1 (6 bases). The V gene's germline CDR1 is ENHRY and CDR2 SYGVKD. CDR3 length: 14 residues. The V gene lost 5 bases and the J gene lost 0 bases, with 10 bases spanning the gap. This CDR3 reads CAISRTDYQETQYF. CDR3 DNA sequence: TGTGCCATCAGTCGGACAGATTACCAAGAGACCCAGTACTTC.

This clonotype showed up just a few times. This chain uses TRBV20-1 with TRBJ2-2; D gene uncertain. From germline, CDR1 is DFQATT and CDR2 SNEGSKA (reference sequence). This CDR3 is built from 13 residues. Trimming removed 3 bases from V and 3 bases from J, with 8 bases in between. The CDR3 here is CSARKVYTGELFF. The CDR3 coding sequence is TGCAGTGCTAGGAAAGTATACACCGGGGAGCTGTTTTTT.

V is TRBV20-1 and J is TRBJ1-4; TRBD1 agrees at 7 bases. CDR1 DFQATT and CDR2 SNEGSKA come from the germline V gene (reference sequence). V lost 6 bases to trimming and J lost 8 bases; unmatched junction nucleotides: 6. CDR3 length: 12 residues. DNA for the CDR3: TGCAGTGCATCCCAGGGGGAGGAAAAACTGTTTTTT. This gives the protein CSASQGEEKLFF.

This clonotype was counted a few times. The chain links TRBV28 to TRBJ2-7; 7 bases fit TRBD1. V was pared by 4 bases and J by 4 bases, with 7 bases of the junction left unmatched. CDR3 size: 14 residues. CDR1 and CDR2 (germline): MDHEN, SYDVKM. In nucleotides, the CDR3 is TGTGCCAGCAGTTCCGGACAGGATACATACGAGCAGTACTTC. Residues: CASSSGQDTYEQYF.

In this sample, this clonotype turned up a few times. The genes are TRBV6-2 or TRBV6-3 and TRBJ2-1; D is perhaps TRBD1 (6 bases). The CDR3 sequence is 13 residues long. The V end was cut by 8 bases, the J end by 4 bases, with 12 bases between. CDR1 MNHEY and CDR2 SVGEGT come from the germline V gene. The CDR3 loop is CASRDTRYNEQFF. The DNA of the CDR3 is TGTGCCAGCCGGGACACCCGTTACAATGAGCAGTTCTTC.

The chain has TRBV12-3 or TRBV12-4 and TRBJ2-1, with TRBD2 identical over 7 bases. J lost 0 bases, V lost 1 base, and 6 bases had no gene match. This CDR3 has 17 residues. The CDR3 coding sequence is TGTGCCAGCAGTTTAGGCGCGGGAGCATCCTCCTACAATGAGCAGTTCTTC. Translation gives CASSLGAGASSYNEQFF.

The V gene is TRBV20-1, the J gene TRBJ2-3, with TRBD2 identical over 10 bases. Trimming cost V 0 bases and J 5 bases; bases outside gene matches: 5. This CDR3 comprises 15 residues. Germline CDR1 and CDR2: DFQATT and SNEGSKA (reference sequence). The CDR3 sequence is CSARDLAGAVDTQYF. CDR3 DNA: TGCAGTGCTAGAGATCTAGCGGGAGCGGTAGATACGCAGTATTTT.

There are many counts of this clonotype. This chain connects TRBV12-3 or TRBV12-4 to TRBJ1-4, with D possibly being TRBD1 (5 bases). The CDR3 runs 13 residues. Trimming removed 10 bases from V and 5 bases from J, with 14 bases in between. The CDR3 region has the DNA TGTGCCACCGCGGGACCGCAAAATGAAAAACTGTTTTTT. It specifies CATAGPQNEKLFF.